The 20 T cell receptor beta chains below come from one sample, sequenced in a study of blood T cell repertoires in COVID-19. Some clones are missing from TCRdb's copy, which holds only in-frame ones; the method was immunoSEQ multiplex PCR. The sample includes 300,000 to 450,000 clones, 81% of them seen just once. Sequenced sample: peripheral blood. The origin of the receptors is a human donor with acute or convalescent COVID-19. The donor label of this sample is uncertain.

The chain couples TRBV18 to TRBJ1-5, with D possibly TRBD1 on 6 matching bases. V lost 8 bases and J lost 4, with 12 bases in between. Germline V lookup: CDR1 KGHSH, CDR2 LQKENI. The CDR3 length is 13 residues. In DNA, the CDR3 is TGTGCCAGCACGGACAGCCAAAATCAGCCCCAGCATTTT. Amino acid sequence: CASTDSQNQPQHF.

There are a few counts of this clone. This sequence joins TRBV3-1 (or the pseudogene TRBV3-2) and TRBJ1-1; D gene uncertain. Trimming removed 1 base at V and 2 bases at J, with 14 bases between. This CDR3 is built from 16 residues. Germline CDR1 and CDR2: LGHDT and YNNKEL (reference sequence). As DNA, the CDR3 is TGTGCCAGCAGCCAAGGTATGGCGGGCCGCAACACTGAAGCTTTCTTT. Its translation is CASSQGMAGRNTEAFF.

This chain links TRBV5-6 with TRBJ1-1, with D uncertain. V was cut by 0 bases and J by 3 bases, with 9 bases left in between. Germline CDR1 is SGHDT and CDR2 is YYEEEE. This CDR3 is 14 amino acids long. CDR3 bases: TGTGCCAGCAGCTTGGGGGGAGTCGACACTGAAGCTTTCTTT. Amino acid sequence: CASSLGGVDTEAFF. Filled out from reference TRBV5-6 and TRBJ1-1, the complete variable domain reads DAGVTQSPTHLIKTRGQQVTLRCSPKSGHDTVSWYQQALGQGPQFIFQYYEEEERQRGNFPDRFSGHQFPNYSSELNVNALLLGDSALYLCASSLGGVDTEAFFGQGTRLTVV.

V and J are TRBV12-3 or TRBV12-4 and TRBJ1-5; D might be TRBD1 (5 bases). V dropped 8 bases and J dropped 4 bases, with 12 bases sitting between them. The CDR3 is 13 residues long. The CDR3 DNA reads TGTGCCAGCGGTCGGGGGGGGAATCAGCCCCAGCATTTT. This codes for CASGRGGNQPQHF.

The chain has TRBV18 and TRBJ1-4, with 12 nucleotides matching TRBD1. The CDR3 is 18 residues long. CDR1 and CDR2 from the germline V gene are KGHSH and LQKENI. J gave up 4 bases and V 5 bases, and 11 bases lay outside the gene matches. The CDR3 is CASSALGTGGHGNEKLFF. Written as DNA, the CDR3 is TGTGCCAGCTCAGCTCTGGGGACAGGGGGCCACGGTAATGAAAAACTGTTTTTT.

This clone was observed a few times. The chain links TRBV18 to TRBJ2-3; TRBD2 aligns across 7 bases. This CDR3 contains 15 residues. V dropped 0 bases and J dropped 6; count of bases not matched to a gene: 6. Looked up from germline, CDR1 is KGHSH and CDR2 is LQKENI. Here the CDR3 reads CASSPPSGLDDTQYF. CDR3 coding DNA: TGTGCCAGCTCACCACCTAGCGGGCTAGATGATACGCAGTATTTT.

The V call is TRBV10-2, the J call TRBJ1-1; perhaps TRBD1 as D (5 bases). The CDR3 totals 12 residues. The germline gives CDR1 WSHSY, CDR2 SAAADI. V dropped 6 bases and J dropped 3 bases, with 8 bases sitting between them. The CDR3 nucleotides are TGCGCCAGCAGAGCCAGGGACACTGAAGCTTTCTTT. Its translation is CASRARDTEAFF.

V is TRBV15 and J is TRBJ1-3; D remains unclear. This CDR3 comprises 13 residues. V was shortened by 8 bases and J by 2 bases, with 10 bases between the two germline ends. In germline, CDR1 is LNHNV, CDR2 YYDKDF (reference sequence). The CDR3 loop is CATGGFTGNTIYF. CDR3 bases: TGTGCCACCGGAGGCTTTACTGGAAACACCATATATTTT.

CDR3 nucleotide sequence: TGTGCCATCAGTGAGTCAGACTCCTACACAGATACGCAGTATTTT. Protein sequence: CAISESDSYTDTQYF. This chain uses TRBV10-3 with TRBJ2-3; D is undetermined. The germline CDR1 and CDR2 sequences are ENHRY and SYGVKD. V shed 0 bases and J shed 2 bases, with 9 bases lying between them. The CDR3 covers 15 residues.

The DNA for the CDR3 is TGTGCCAGTAGTAATGCGGGAGGGCCAAATACGCAGTATTTT. Its protein product is CASSNAGGPNTQYF. The rearrangement joins TRBV19 to TRBJ2-3; 9 bases agree with TRBD2. Trimming cost V 4 bases and J 7 bases; bases outside gene matches: 6. The germline gives CDR1 LNHDA, CDR2 SQIVND (reference sequence). This CDR3 comprises 14 residues.

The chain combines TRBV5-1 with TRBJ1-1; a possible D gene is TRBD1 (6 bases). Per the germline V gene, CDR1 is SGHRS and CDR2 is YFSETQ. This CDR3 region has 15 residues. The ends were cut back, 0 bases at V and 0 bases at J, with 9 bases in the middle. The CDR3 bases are TGCGCCAGCAGCTTGGACAGGGCTATGAACACTGAAGCTTTCTTT. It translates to CASSLDRAMNTEAFF. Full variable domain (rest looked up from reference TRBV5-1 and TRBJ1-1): KAGVTQTPRYLIKTRGQQVTLSCSPISGHRSVSWYQQTPGQGLQFLFEYFSETQRNKGNFPGRFSGRQFSNSRSEMNVSTLELGDSALYLCASSLDRAMNTEAFFGQGTRLTVV.

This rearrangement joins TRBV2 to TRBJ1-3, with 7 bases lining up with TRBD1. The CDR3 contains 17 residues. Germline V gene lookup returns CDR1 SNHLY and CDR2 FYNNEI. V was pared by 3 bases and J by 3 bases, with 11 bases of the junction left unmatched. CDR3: CASSDGQAWDIGNTIYF. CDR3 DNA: TGTGCCAGCAGTGACGGACAGGCGTGGGATATTGGAAACACCATATATTTT.

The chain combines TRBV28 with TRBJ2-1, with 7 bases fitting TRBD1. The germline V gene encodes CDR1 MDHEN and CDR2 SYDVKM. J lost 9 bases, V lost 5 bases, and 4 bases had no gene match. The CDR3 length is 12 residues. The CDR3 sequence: CASSTTGLEQFF. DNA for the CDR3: TGTGCCAGCAGTACGACAGGGCTTGAGCAGTTCTTC.

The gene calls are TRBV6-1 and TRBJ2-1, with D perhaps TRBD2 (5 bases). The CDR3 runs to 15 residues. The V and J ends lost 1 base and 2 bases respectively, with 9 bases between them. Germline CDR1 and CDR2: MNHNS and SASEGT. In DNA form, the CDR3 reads TGTGCCAGCAGTGAAGATCGGGGTCCCTACAATGAGCAGTTCTTC. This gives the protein CASSEDRGPYNEQFF.

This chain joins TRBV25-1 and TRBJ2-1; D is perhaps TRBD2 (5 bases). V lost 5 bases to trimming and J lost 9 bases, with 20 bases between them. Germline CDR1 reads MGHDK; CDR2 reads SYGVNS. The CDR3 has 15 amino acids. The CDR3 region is CASSPRGLRESEQFF. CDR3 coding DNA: TGTGCCAGCAGTCCGAGAGGGCTGAGGGAGAGTGAGCAGTTCTTC.

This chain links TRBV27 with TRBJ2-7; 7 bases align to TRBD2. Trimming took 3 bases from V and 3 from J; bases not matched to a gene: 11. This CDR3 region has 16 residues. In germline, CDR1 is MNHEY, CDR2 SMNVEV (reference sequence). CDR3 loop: CASSFEEGGTFYEQYF. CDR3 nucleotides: TGTGCCAGCAGTTTTGAAGAGGGAGGGACTTTCTACGAGCAGTACTTC.

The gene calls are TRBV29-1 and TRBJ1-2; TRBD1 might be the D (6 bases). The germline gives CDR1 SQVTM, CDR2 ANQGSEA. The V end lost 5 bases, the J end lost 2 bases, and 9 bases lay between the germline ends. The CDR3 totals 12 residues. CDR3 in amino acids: CSVPTGNYGYTF. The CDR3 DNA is TGCAGCGTTCCCACAGGGAACTATGGCTACACCTTC.

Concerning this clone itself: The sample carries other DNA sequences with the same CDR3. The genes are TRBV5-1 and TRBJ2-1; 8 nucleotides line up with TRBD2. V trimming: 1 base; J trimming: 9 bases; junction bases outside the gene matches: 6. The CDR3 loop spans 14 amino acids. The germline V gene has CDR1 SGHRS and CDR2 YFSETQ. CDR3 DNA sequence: TGCGCCAGCAGCTTGAGGGCGGGGGGTGGTGAGCAGTTCTTC. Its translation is CASSLRAGGGEQFF.

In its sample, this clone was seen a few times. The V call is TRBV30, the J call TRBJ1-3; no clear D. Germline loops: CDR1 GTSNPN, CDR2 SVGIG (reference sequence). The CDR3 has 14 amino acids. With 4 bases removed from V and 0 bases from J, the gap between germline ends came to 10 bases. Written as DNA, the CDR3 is TGTGCCTGGAATCTTCTTAGCTCTGGAAACACCATATATTTT. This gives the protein CAWNLLSSGNTIYF. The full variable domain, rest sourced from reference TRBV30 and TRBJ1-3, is SQTIHQWPATLVQPVGSPLSLECTVEGTSNPNLYWYRQAAGRGLQLLFYSVGIGQISSEVPQNLSASRPQDRQFILSSKKLLLSDSGFYLCAWNLLSSGNTIYFGEGSWLTVV.

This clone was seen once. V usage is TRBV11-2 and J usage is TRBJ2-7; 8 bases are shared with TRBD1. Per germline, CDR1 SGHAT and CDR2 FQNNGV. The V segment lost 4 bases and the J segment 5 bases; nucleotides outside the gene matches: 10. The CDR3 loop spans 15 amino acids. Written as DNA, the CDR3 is TGTGCCAGCAGCTCTCGACAGGGGAGCGTGGACGAGCAGTACTTC. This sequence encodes CASSSRQGSVDEQYF.